This T cell receptor (beta chain) was sequenced for a study of T-cell memory formation after mild COVID-19. Overall study findings and caveats: Clones which contracted sat mainly in CM and EM if CD4+, and in EMRA if CD8+. Researchers could not confirm that second-wave clones peaking on day 37 targeted SARS-CoV-2.

The TCR alpha and TCR beta cDNA libraries, bearing sample barcodes and UMIs, were generated by 5'RACE using constant-segment primers. TCRdb reprocessed the 5' RACE reads with MiXCR, giving one entry per CDR3 protein. The table has over 450,000 distinct CDR3 sequences, around 21% seen once. Remarks on this clonotype: Its target is not known.

The V end lost 4 bases, the J end lost 0 bases, and 11 bases lay between the germline ends. The CDR3 contains 15 residues. The germline gives CDR1 SGHRS, CDR2 YFSETQ. The chain has TRBV5-1 and TRBJ2-1; the D gene is possibly TRBD2 (5 bases). The clonotype comes from an adult woman who had mild COVID-19 (a few samples of this study predate the infection). Cell type and time point are not known. Specimen: PBMCs or a T cell subset sorted from them (not recorded which). The CDR3 DNA is TGCGCCAGCAGCGGAGTGGCGGGCTCCTACAATGAGCAGTTCTTC. Translation gives CASSGVAGSYNEQFF.